This TCR beta chain was found in a study of regulatory T cells in long-lasting Graves disease. Overall study results and limits: With under 3,500 shared public clonotypes, persistent patients exceeded new patients, who shared 966.

This CDR3 spans 15 amino acids. The V end was cut by 3 bases, the J end by 0 bases, with 12 bases between. Germline assignment: CDR1 MDHEN and CDR2 SYDVKM. Time point here: newly diagnosed GD, antithyroid drugs for less than 3 months. PBMC-derived RNA was used for the TCR library. Arm-PCR of CDR3 regions and iRepertoire HTBI primers were the basis on which TCR beta libraries were built. TCRdb itself ran the multiplex PCR reads through MiXCR, one entry per CDR3 protein. Among about half a million distinct CDR3 sequences listed, approximately 12% were seen once. At least ten counts were recorded for this clonotype. Its target is unknown. These sequences were also reported in another study, on T cells in Graves' hyperthyroidism and ophthalmopathy. That source notes: In the blood, most expanded thyroid clonotypes above 0.001 appeared as well.

This receptor was obtained from a woman in her twenties or thirties with Graves disease. The J gene is TRBJ2-7, the V gene TRBV28; D is ambiguous. The sample here was peripheral blood mononuclear cells (PBMCs), taken at new diagnosis, from a patient treated with antithyroid drugs. The CDR3 reads CASSFTVFSSYEQYF. CDR3 in DNA: TGTGCCAGCAGTTTTACGGTCTTTAGCTCCTACGAGCAGTACTTC.